This T cell receptor (beta chain) was captured by sequencing in a study of vaccination effects on CD4 cells after COVID-19. TCRdb's copy holds only in-frame clones and misses some; the assay was immunoSEQ multiplex PCR. The table includes around 30,000 clones, approximately 76% detected once. The CDR3 has 16 amino acids. The V end lost 8 bases, the J end lost 5 bases, and 21 bases lay between the germline ends. CDR1 is ENHRY, CDR2 SYGVKD, per germline. Prior to sequencing, the ViraFEST assay stimulated PBMC with viral peptide pools, which expanded the antigen-specific CD4+ T cells. CD4+ T cells were isolated after around 9 days of culture. Participants completed two doses of the BNT162b2 or mRNA-1273 vaccine. Wells each received 1.8 million or so PBMC, cultured with 9 to 10 IU/ml IL-2 and about 9.3 ug/ml peptides. For this clone: Its specificity is unknown.

This chain joins TRBV10-3 and TRBJ2-2, with unresolved D. The material sequenced was CD4+ T cells from PBMCs cultured with HCoV-229E spike peptides, taken after COVID-19 vaccination. The sequence came from a human donor who received a COVID-19 vaccine. Written as DNA, the CDR3 is TGTGCCATCGGCCAAGACTCCCCAGGAATTACCGGGGAGCTGTTTTTT. It yields the protein CAIGQDSPGITGELFF.